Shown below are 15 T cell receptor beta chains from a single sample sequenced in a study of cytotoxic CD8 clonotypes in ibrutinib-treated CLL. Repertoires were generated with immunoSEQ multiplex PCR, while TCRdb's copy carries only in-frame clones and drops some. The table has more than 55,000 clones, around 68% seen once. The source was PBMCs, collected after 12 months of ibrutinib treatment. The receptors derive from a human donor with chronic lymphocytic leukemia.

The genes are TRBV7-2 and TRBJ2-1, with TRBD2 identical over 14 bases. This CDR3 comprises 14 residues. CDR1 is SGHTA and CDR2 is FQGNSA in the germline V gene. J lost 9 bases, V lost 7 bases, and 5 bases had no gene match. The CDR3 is CASTRTSGRSEQFF. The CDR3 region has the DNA TGTGCCAGCACCAGGACTAGCGGGAGGAGTGAGCAGTTCTTC.

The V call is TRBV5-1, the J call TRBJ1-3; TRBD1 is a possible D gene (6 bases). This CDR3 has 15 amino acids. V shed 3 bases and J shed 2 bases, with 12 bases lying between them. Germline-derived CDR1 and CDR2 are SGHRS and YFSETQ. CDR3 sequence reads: CASSWGQATGNTIYF. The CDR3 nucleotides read TGCGCCAGCAGCTGGGGGCAGGCGACTGGAAACACCATATATTTT.

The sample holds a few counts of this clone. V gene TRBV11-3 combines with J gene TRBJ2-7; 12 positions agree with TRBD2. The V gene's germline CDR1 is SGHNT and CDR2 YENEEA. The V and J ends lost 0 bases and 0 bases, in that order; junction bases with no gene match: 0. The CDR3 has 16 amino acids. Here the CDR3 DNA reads TGTGCCAGCAGCTTAGAACTAGCGGGAGGCTCCTACGAGCAGTACTTC. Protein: CASSLELAGGSYEQYF.

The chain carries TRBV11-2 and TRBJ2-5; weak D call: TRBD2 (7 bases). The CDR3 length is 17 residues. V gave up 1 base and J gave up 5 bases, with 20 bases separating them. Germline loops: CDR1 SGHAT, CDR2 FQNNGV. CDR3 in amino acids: CASSLVGGGGTTETQYF. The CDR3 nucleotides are TGTGCCAGCAGCTTAGTTGGGGGCGGGGGTACAACGGAGACCCAGTACTTC.

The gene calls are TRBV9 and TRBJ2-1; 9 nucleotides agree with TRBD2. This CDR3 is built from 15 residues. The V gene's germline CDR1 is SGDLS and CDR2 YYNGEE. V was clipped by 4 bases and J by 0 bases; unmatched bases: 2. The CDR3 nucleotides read TGTGCCAGCAGCCGACTAGCGGACTCCTACAATGAGCAGTTCTTC. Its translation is CASSRLADSYNEQFF.

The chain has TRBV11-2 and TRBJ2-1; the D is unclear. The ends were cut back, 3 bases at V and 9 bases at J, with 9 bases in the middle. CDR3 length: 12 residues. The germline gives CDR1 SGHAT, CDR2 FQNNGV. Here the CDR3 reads CASSFPPGEQFF. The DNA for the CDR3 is TGTGCCAGCAGCTTCCCACCGGGTGAGCAGTTCTTC.

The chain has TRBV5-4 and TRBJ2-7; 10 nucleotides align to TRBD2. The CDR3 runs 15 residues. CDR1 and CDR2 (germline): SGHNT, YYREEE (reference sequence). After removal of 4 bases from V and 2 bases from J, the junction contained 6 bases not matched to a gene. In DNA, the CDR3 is TGTGCCAGCAGCGCTTCCGGGACTAGCGCCTACGAGCAGTACTTC. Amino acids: CASSASGTSAYEQYF.

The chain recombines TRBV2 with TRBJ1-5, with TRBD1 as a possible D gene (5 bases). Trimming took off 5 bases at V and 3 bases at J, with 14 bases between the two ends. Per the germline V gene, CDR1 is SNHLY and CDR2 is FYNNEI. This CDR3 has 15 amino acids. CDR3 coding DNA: TGTGCCAGCAGTCCGCCGGGACTCAACAATCAGCCCCAGCATTTT. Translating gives CASSPPGLNNQPQHF.

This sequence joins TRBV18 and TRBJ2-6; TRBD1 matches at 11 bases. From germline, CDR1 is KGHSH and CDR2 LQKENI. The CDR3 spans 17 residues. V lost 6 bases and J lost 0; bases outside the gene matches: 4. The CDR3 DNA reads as TGTGCCAGCTCTCTAGGGACAGGGGGCTCTGGGGCCAACGTCCTGACTTTC. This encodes CASSLGTGGSGANVLTF. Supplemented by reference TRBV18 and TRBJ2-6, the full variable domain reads NAGVMQNPRHLVRRRGQEARLRCSPMKGHSHVYWYRQLPEEGLKFMVYLQKENIIDESGMPKERFSAEFPKEGPSILRIQQVVRGDSAAYFCASSLGTGGSGANVLTFGAGSRLTVL.

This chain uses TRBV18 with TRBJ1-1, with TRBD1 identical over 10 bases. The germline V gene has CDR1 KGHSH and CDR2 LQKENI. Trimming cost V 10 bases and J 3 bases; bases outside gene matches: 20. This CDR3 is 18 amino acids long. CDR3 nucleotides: TGTGCCACCAGCCTAGTAACGGGACAGGGGATTTCGCACACTGAAGCTTTCTTT. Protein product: CATSLVTGQGISHTEAFF.

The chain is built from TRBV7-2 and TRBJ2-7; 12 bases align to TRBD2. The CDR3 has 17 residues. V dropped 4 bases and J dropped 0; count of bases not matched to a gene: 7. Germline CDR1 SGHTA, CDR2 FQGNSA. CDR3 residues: CASSSGTSGPVSYEQYF. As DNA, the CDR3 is TGTGCCAGCAGCTCAGGGACTAGCGGGCCCGTCTCCTACGAGCAGTACTTC. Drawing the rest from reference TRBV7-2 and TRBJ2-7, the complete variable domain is GAGVSQSPSNKVTEKGKDVELRCDPISGHTALYWYRQSLGQGLEFLIYFQGNSAPDKSGLPSDRFSAERTGGSVSTLTIQRTQQEDSAVYLCASSSGTSGPVSYEQYFGPGTRLTVT.

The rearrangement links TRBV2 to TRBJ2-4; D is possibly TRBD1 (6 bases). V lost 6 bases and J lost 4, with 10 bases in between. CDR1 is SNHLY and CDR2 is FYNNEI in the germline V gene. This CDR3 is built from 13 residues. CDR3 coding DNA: TGTGCCAGCAGCACAGGGACGAAAAACATTCAGTACTTC. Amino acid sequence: CASSTGTKNIQYF.

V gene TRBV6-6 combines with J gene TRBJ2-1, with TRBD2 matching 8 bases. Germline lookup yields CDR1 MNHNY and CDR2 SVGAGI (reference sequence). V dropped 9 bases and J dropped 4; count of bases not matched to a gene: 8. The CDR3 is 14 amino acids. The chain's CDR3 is CASWPGLGYNEQFF. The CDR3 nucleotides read TGTGCCAGTTGGCCGGGACTAGGATACAATGAGCAGTTCTTC.

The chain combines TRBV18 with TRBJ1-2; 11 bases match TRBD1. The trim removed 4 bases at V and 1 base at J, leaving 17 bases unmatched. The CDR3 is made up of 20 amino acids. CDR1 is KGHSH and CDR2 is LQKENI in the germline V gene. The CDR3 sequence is CASSQRQDRGRIMLNYGYTF. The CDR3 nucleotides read TGTGCCAGCTCACAACGCCAGGACAGGGGGCGGATTATGCTTAACTATGGCTACACCTTC.

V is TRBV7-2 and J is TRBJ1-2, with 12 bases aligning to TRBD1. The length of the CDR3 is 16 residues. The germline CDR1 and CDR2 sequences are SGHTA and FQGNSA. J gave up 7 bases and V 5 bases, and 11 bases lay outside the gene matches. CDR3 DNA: TGTGCCAGCAGCCGTGGGGTCGGGACAGGGGGCATTGGCTACACCTTC. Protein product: CASSRGVGTGGIGYTF.